Below, 17 T cell receptor beta chains from the same sample are listed, as sequenced in a study of cytomegalovirus exposure and HLA in healthy donors. Both 60 Vbeta primers and 13 Jbeta primers went into the PCR. Method: immunoSEQ multiplex PCR; TCRdb's copy keeps in-frame clones and lacks some. Of around 130,000 clones listed, roughly 78% are singletons. The sequenced sample was PBMCs. All receptors derive from a man aged 30 to 39 in good health and CMV-seronegative.

This clone rates as medium-sized (0.01 to 0.1%). DNA of the CDR3: TGTGCCAGCAGCTCCAACGAACTTAGAAAACCCACAGATACGCAGTATTTT. It specifies CASSSNELRKPTDTQYF. The gene calls are TRBV13 and TRBJ2-3; no clear D. The CDR3 runs 17 residues. Between the trimmed V and J ends, which lost 4 bases and 2 bases, there was a span of 19 bases. Per the germline V gene, CDR1 is PRHDT and CDR2 is FYEKMQ (reference sequence).

This rearrangement joins TRBV28 to TRBJ2-7, with 10 nucleotides matching TRBD1. Per the germline V gene, CDR1 is MDHEN and CDR2 is SYDVKM. The CDR3 has 15 amino acids. V shed 7 bases and J 2 bases; nucleotides not matched to a gene: 8. This CDR3 reads CASNPGGQGTYEQYF. In nucleotides, the CDR3 is TGTGCCAGCAACCCCGGGGGACAGGGGACCTACGAGCAGTACTTC.

This clone occurred once. The gene calls are TRBV18 and TRBJ1-2; D may be TRBD1 (6 bases). V lost 6 bases and J lost 4, with 12 bases in between. There are 13 residues in the CDR3. Per germline, CDR1 KGHSH and CDR2 LQKENI. The CDR3, as DNA: TGTGCCAGCTCCCGACAGGTGTCCTATGGCTACACCTTC. It translates to CASSRQVSYGYTF.

The chain has TRBV27 and TRBJ1-1; perhaps TRBD1 as D (6 bases). The V gene's germline CDR1 is MNHEY and CDR2 SMNVEV (reference sequence). V lost 2 bases and J 4 bases, leaving 8 bases between the germline ends. The CDR3 length is 13 residues. The chain's CDR3 is CASSLAQGTEAFF. The CDR3 DNA reads as TGTGCCAGCAGTTTAGCACAGGGCACTGAAGCTTTCTTT.

This clone was detected only a few times. DNA for the CDR3: TGTGCCAGCAGTGAGGAGGGAAGGTATGGCTACACCTTC. Protein: CASSEEGRYGYTF. The chain couples TRBV6-1 to TRBJ1-2; D gene uncertain. Germline values: CDR1 MNHNS, CDR2 SASEGT. V lost 3 bases to trimming and J lost 5 bases, with 10 bases between them. CDR3 length: 13 residues.

This clone showed up just once. The chain combines TRBV28 with TRBJ1-5, with 9 bases identical to TRBD1. The germline gives CDR1 MDHEN, CDR2 SYDVKM. The V gene end was trimmed by 3 bases and the J gene end by 4 bases; junction bases not matched to a gene: 10. The CDR3 extends over 17 amino acids. CDR3 loop: CASSLESGTGKNQPQHF. CDR3 in DNA: TGTGCCAGCAGTTTGGAGTCCGGGACAGGGAAGAATCAGCCCCAGCATTTT. The entire variable domain, with the rest obtained from reference TRBV28 and TRBJ1-5, is as follows: DVKVTQSSRYLVKRTGEKVFLECVQDMDHENMFWYRQDPGLGLRLIYFSYDVKMKEKGDIPEGYSVSREKKERFSLILESASTNQTSMYLCASSLESGTGKNQPQHFGDGTRLSIL.

The chain links TRBV27 to TRBJ2-7; 7 positions match TRBD1. The CDR3 contains 14 residues. The J segment lost 7 bases and the V segment lost 5 bases, leaving 11 bases of the junction unmatched. Germline V lookup: CDR1 MNHEY, CDR2 SMNVEV (reference sequence). The CDR3 DNA sequence: TGTGCCAGCAGTGAACAAAGGGGGCGTGGGGAGCAGTACTTC. Protein sequence: CASSEQRGRGEQYF.

The gene calls are TRBV11-2 and TRBJ2-7; unclear D gene. Trimming stripped 6 bases from V and 1 base from J, with 16 bases between. The CDR3 totals 15 residues. Germline values: CDR1 SGHAT, CDR2 FQNNGV. CDR3 nucleotide sequence: TGTGCCAGCAGTACCGGGTCGGCACTTTCCTACGAGCAGTACTTC. Translating it yields CASSTGSALSYEQYF.

This clone was seen a single time. The chain links TRBV4-1 to TRBJ2-1, with 8 positions matching TRBD1. V lost 4 bases, J lost 4 bases, and 18 bases stayed unmatched. The CDR3 length is 19 residues. Germline assignment: CDR1 MGHRA and CDR2 YSYEKL. CDR3 region: CASSPPGIRRTGIYNEQFF. CDR3 DNA: TGCGCCAGCAGCCCTCCCGGGATACGCCGGACAGGGATATACAATGAGCAGTTCTTC.

V is TRBV2 and J is TRBJ2-1; tentatively, D is TRBD1 (7 bases). In germline, CDR1 is SNHLY, CDR2 FYNNEI. V gave up 6 bases and J gave up 4 bases, with 13 bases separating them. The CDR3 is made up of 14 amino acids. The CDR3, as DNA: TGTGCCAGCAGCGCGGGACAGTCATACAATGAGCAGTTCTTC. Translated, it gives CASSAGQSYNEQFF. Based on the CDR3 plus reference TRBV2 and TRBJ2-1, the full variable domain is EPEVTQTPSHQVTQMGQEVILRCVPISNHLYFYWYRQILGQKVEFLVSFYNNEISEKSEIFDDQFSVERPDGSNFTLKIRSTKLEDSAMYFCASSAGQSYNEQFFGPGTRLTVL.

This rearrangement joins TRBV19 to TRBJ2-7; 7 bases are a match to TRBD2. The CDR3 runs to 15 residues. The germline gives CDR1 LNHDA, CDR2 SQIVND (reference sequence). V lost 4 bases, J lost 1 base, and 7 bases stayed unmatched. In DNA form, the CDR3 reads TGTGCCAGTAGTACCCTAAGCGGGGTTTCCTACGAGCAGTACTTC. Residues: CASSTLSGVSYEQYF.

On this clone: The sample holds other DNA sequences that translate to the same CDR3. This chain joins TRBV9 and TRBJ2-1; possible D gene TRBD2, 6 bases. Germline loops: CDR1 SGDLS, CDR2 YYNGEE. Trimming removed 0 bases at V and 0 bases at J, with 7 bases between. This CDR3 has 15 amino acids. The CDR3 here is CASSVGGGSYNEQFF. CDR3 DNA sequence: TGTGCCAGCAGCGTAGGGGGAGGCTCCTACAATGAGCAGTTCTTC.

The CDR3 is CASSYWQGRSPLHF. The CDR3 DNA reads TGTGCCAGCAGTTACTGGCAGGGGAGATCACCCCTCCACTTT. The chain couples TRBV6-5 to TRBJ1-6, with D maybe TRBD1 (6 bases). Germline CDR1 and CDR2: MNHEY and SVGAGI. The CDR3 length is 14 residues. Trimming pared 1 base from V and 10 bases from J, leaving 11 bases between.

This chain connects TRBV4-1 to TRBJ1-5; possibly TRBD1 for D (6 bases). Germline V CDR1 and CDR2: MGHRA, YSYEKL. This CDR3 is 16 amino acids long. V was shortened by 4 bases and J by 1 base, with 14 bases between the two germline ends. CDR3 coding DNA: TGCGCCAGCAGCCTAGAACAGGGAGGGAGCAATCAGCCCCAGCATTTT. Its protein product is CASSLEQGGSNQPQHF.

The rearrangement uses TRBV19 and TRBJ1-2; TRBD1 matches 7 bases. The V gene's germline CDR1 is LNHDA and CDR2 SQIVND (reference sequence). V shed 3 bases and J 1 base; nucleotides not matched to a gene: 5. The CDR3 length is 15 residues. CDR3 bases: TGTGCCAGTAGTATGGCTGGGACAGATAACTATGGCTACACCTTC. Protein sequence: CASSMAGTDNYGYTF.

The chain links TRBV7-8 to TRBJ1-6; D is unclear. CDR1 is SGHVS and CDR2 is FQNEAQ in the germline V gene. This CDR3 has 16 residues. V lost 2 bases and J 0 bases, leaving 8 bases between the germline ends. DNA for the CDR3: TGTGCCAGCAGCTTACAACAGAGCTCCTATAATTCACCCCTCCACTTT. Its protein is CASSLQQSSYNSPLHF.

This clone was counted only a few times. This sequence joins TRBV6-5 and TRBJ1-3, with D hard to call. The CDR3 is made up of 15 amino acids. Germline assignment: CDR1 MNHEY and CDR2 SVGAGI. The ends were cut back, 6 bases at V and 4 bases at J, with 16 bases in the middle. The CDR3 DNA reads as TGTGCCAGCAGCCCCCGGAGACCTCAGGGAAACACCATATATTTT. Translated: CASSPRRPQGNTIYF.